The rows below give T cell receptor beta chains drawn from one sample of a study of shared clonotypes between healthy human individuals. Generated by immunoSEQ multiplex PCR, the TCRdb table keeps only in-frame clones and is missing some. Of about 450,000 clones listed, around three quarters are singletons. The sample consisted of PBMCs. All receptors come from a woman between 40 and 50 years old in good health. Some clones in this sample may be carry-over from other donors' samples. CDR3s include the opening cysteine and the closing phenylalanine or tryptophan. A D gene is named only where the DNA matches it firmly. Only part of the rows carry a size: once, few, many, or a class if the clone is expanded.

v_call	j_call	clone_size	d_call	cdr3_aa	cdr3_nt
TRBV28	TRBJ1-2	NA	NA	CASSLLGGRANYGYTF	TGTGCCAGCAGTTTATTGGGGGGCAGGGCAAACTATGGCTACACCTTC
TRBV6-1	TRBJ1-2	NA	TRBD1	CASSLDRDGGYTF	TGTGCCAGCAGCCTAGACAGGGACGGTGGCTACACCTTC
TRBV5-1	TRBJ2-1	NA	NA	CASSLVVTRFGNEQFF	TGCGCCAGCAGCTTGGTGGTAACCCGGTTCGGTAATGAGCAGTTCTTC
TRBV19	TRBJ2-1	NA	TRBD2	CASNGGSGRAYNEQFF	TGTGCCAGTAATGGGGGTAGCGGGAGGGCCTACAATGAGCAGTTCTTC
TRBV18	TRBJ2-1	NA	NA	CASSPLGYNEQFF	TGTGCCAGCTCACCTCTAGGTTACAATGAGCAGTTCTTC
TRBV5-6	TRBJ2-3	NA	TRBD2	CASSLLTSGSTDTQYF	TGTGCCAGCAGCTTACTGACTAGCGGGAGCACAGATACGCAGTATTTT
TRBV27	TRBJ2-5	NA	NA	CASRPSYQETQYF	TGTGCCAGCAGACCAAGTTACCAAGAGACCCAGTACTTC
TRBV7-9	TRBJ1-3	NA	TRBD1	CASSSGTEGNTIYF	TGTGCCAGCAGCTCGGGGACAGAAGGAAACACCATATATTTT
TRBV4-1	TRBJ1-1	NA	NA	CASSQDPGALIAFF	TGCGCCAGCAGCCAAGACCCTGGGGCATTGATAGCTTTCTTT
TRBV5-6	TRBJ2-5	NA	NA	CASRITGSQETQYF	TGTGCCAGCAGGATAACAGGGTCTCAAGAGACCCAGTACTTC
TRBV4-3	TRBJ2-7	NA	NA	CASSPDRNSYEQYF	TGCGCCAGCAGCCCGGACAGAAACTCCTACGAGCAGTACTTC
TRBV28	TRBJ1-6	NA	NA	CASSLADADPGASPLHF	TGTGCCAGCAGTTTGGCCGATGCGGACCCTGGGGCTTCACCCCTCCACTTT
TRBV18	TRBJ1-5	NA	NA	CASSPLGGWGNQPQHF	TGTGCCAGCTCACCACTGGGGGGATGGGGCAATCAGCCCCAGCATTTT
TRBV30	TRBJ2-1	once	TRBD2	CAWSTPGGAGEQFF	TGTGCCTGGAGTACCCCCGGGGGGGCAGGTGAGCAGTTCTTC
TRBV7-9	TRBJ2-2	NA	NA	CASSFRDPTTGELFF	TGTGCCAGCAGCTTCCGGGACCCTACCACCGGGGAGCTGTTTTTT
TRBV5-1	TRBJ2-5	NA	NA	CASSLAGSQETQYF	TGCGCCAGCAGCTTGGCTGGCAGTCAAGAGACCCAGTACTTC